The 17 T cell receptor beta chains in this list originate from one sample, sequenced in a study of cytomegalovirus exposure and HLA in healthy donors. The PCR ran on 60 Vbeta and 13 Jbeta primers. Assay used: immunoSEQ multiplex PCR; TCRdb lists only in-frame clones, some missing. The table has 170,000 or so clones, around 80% seen once. Material: PBMCs. Every receptor here comes from a middle-aged woman in good health and CMV-seronegative.

The gene calls are TRBV5-1 and TRBJ1-2, with a weak D call TRBD1 (5 bases). The CDR3 runs to 18 residues. Germline CDR1 is SGHRS and CDR2 is YFSETQ. V lost 4 bases and J lost 4, with 26 bases in between. The CDR3 region is CASSPDGPARGSGYGYTF. CDR3 nucleotide sequence: TGCGCCAGCAGCCCCGACGGGCCCGCTCGGGGGTCTGGCTATGGCTACACCTTC.

The chain joins TRBV5-6 to TRBJ2-7; D possibly corresponds to TRBD1 (5 bases). CDR1 is SGHDT, CDR2 YYEEEE, per germline. Trimming stripped 4 bases from V and 5 bases from J, with 13 bases between. This CDR3 spans 13 amino acids. The CDR3 bases are TGTGCCAGCAGCCCCCAGGGCGGCGACGAGCAGTACTTC. Protein sequence: CASSPQGGDEQYF. Filled out from reference TRBV5-6 and TRBJ2-7, the complete variable domain reads DAGVTQSPTHLIKTRGQQVTLRCSPKSGHDTVSWYQQALGQGPQFIFQYYEEEERQRGNFPDRFSGHQFPNYSSELNVNALLLGDSALYLCASSPQGGDEQYFGPGTRLTVT.

The CDR3 DNA sequence: TGTGCCAGCGGTCCGACAGGGCGTAATGAAAAACTGTTTTTT. Residues: CASGPTGRNEKLFF. The chain recombines TRBV27 with TRBJ1-4; 7 nucleotides align to TRBD1. The CDR3 runs to 14 residues. CDR1 and CDR2 (germline): MNHEY, SMNVEV (reference sequence). Trimming cost V 8 bases and J 4 bases; bases outside gene matches: 7.

The V and J genes are TRBV6-1 and TRBJ2-1; possibly TRBD1 for D (6 bases). Trimming took 0 bases from V and 11 from J, leaving 11 bases between them. The CDR3 runs 13 residues. From germline, CDR1 is MNHNS and CDR2 SASEGT. The CDR3 nucleotides read TGTGCCAGCAGTGAAGCGATCAGGGGACAGCAGTTCTTC. As protein: CASSEAIRGQQFF.

The chain is built from TRBV28 and TRBJ1-5; no clear D. There are 14 residues in the CDR3. V was cut by 2 bases and J by 7 bases, with 12 bases left in between. CDR1 and CDR2 from the germline V gene are MDHEN and SYDVKM. CDR3 sequence (DNA): TGTGCCAGCAGTTTAAGGGAGTGGAGACAGCCCCAGCATTTT. This translates into CASSLREWRQPQHF.

V gene TRBV28 combines with J gene TRBJ1-2; perhaps TRBD1 as D (5 bases). In germline, CDR1 is MDHEN, CDR2 SYDVKM. V lost 3 bases and J lost 8, with 10 bases in between. The CDR3 has 12 amino acids. In DNA, the CDR3 is TGTGCCAGCAGTTTGCAGGGTAGCGGCTACACCTTC. Amino acids: CASSLQGSGYTF.

This clone occurred once. The chain recombines TRBV10-3 with TRBJ1-2; D unresolved. The V gene lost 6 bases and the J gene lost 8 bases, with 10 bases spanning the gap. The CDR3 has 11 amino acids. Germline V gene data show CDR1 as ENHRY and CDR2 as SYGVKD. The CDR3 sequence is CAIRAVRGYTF. DNA for the CDR3: TGTGCCATCAGGGCAGTACGCGGCTACACCTTC.

The chain combines TRBV7-6 with TRBJ2-1, with 11 positions matching TRBD2. This CDR3 region has 16 residues. V trimming: 1 base; J trimming: 9 bases; junction bases outside the gene matches: 8. The V gene's germline CDR1 is SGHVS and CDR2 FNYEAQ. The CDR3 here is CASSLVVSGRACEQFF. In nucleotides, the CDR3 is TGTGCCAGCAGCTTAGTGGTTAGCGGGAGGGCCTGTGAGCAGTTCTTC. Variable domain in full (rest from reference TRBV7-6 and TRBJ2-1): GAGVSQSPRYKVTKRGQDVALRCDPISGHVSLYWYRQALGQGPEFLTYFNYEAQQDKSGLPNDRFSAERPEGSISTLTIQRTEQRDSAMYRCASSLVVSGRACEQFFGPGTRLTVL.

The rearrangement joins TRBV11-2 to TRBJ2-7; TRBD2 matches at 8 bases. J was trimmed by 2 bases and V by 1 base; bases with no gene match: 4. This CDR3 comprises 15 residues. Germline lookup yields CDR1 SGHAT and CDR2 FQNNGV. Here the CDR3 DNA reads TGTGCCAGCAGCTTAGGACGGGGGGGCACCTACGAGCAGTACTTC. Its protein product is CASSLGRGGTYEQYF.

The chain has TRBV28 and TRBJ1-1, with D possibly matching TRBD1 (6 bases). Trimming pared 8 bases from V and 5 bases from J, leaving 15 bases between. The germline V gene has CDR1 MDHEN and CDR2 SYDVKM. There are 13 residues in the CDR3. Here the CDR3 reads CASLGGLGTEAFF. The CDR3 region has the DNA TGTGCCAGCCTGGGGGGGCTGGGGACTGAAGCTTTCTTT.

The CDR3 here is CASSLLRGEQFF. The CDR3 region has the DNA TGTGCCAGCAGCTTACTTCGAGGTGAGCAGTTCTTC. V usage is TRBV7-8 and J usage is TRBJ2-1; D is uncertain. The length of the CDR3 is 12 residues. CDR1 SGHVS and CDR2 FQNEAQ come from the germline V gene. The germline V and J ends were trimmed by 2 bases and 9 bases, with 8 bases remaining between them.

The gene calls are TRBV30 and TRBJ1-1; 7 positions agree with TRBD1. The length of the CDR3 is 14 residues. After removal of 5 bases from V and 1 base from J, the junction contained 7 bases not matched to a gene. The germline gives CDR1 GTSNPN, CDR2 SVGIG (reference sequence). CDR3 DNA: TGTGCCTGGGGTCCTGACAGGGCGAACACTGAAGCTTTCTTT. It codes for CAWGPDRANTEAFF.

The chain links TRBV11-3 to TRBJ2-7, with 8 bases identical to TRBD1. CDR1 is SGHNT, CDR2 YENEEA, per germline. There are 19 residues in the CDR3. J lost 6 bases, V lost 6 bases, and 25 bases had no gene match. The CDR3 sequence is CASSPGGRSLWTLTTEQYF. DNA of the CDR3: TGTGCCAGCAGTCCAGGGGGCAGATCCCTCTGGACTCTTACTACCGAGCAGTACTTC.

The rearrangement joins TRBV21-1 to TRBJ2-2; TRBD2 is taken as the D call from the table, unchecked against the DNA. TRBV21-1 is a pseudogene. The CDR3 runs to 13 residues. The CDR3 DNA sequence: TGTGCCAGCAGGCCGGGAGTACCCGGGGAGCTGTTTTTT. Translation gives CASRPGVPGELFF.

The rearrangement joins TRBV7-3 to TRBJ2-2; 7 nucleotides line up with TRBD1. The J segment lost 4 bases and the V segment lost 1 base, leaving 3 bases of the junction unmatched. Germline CDR1 is SGHTA and CDR2 is FQGTGA. The CDR3 sequence is 15 residues long. The CDR3 DNA reads TGTGCCAGCAGCTTAAACAGGGGTAGCACCGGGGAGCTGTTTTTT. Encoded protein: CASSLNRGSTGELFF.

The CDR3 sequence is CASSLFFADRVTNSPLHF. The CDR3 DNA sequence: TGTGCCAGCAGCTTGTTCTTCGCCGACAGGGTGACTAATTCACCCCTCCACTTT. This rearrangement joins TRBV11-3 to TRBJ1-6, with TRBD1 identical over 7 bases. Losses at the gene ends were 3 bases for V and 6 bases for J; bases not matched to a gene: 14. The V gene's germline CDR1 is SGHNT and CDR2 YENEEA. The CDR3 has 18 amino acids.

The rearrangement joins TRBV5-6 to TRBJ2-1; D unresolved. This CDR3 region has 15 residues. Between the trimmed V and J ends, which lost 2 bases and 0 bases, there was a span of 9 bases. Germline CDR1 SGHDT, CDR2 YYEEEE. The DNA of the CDR3 is TGTGCCAGCAGCTTTCGCGCTAGCTCCTACAATGAGCAGTTCTTC. The encoded protein is CASSFRASSYNEQFF.